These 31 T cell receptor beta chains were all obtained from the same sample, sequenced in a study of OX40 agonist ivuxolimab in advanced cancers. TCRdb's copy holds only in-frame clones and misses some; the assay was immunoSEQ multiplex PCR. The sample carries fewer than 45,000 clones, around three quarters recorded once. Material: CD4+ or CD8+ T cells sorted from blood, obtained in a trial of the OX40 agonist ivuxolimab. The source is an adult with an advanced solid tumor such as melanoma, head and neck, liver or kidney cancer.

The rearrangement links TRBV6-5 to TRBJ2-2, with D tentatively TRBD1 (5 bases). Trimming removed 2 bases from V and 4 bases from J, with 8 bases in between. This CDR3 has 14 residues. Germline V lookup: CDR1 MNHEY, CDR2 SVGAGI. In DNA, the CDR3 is TGTGCCAGCAGTTACGGGGCAGCCACCGGGGAGCTGTTTTTT. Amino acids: CASSYGAATGELFF.

The CDR3: CASSEFGGRGDTGELFF. DNA of the CDR3: TGTGCCAGCAGTGAATTCGGGGGCAGGGGGGACACCGGGGAGCTGTTTTTT. V is TRBV25-1 and J is TRBJ2-2; a weak D match, TRBD1 (7 bases). V was cut by 1 base and J by 3 bases, with 15 bases left in between. The CDR3 loop spans 17 amino acids. CDR1 is MGHDK, CDR2 SYGVNS, per germline.

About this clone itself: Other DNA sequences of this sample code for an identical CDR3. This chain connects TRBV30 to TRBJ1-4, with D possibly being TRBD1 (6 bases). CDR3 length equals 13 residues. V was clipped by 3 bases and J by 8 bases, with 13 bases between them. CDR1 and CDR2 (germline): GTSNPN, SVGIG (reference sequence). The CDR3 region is CAWRGGWGEKLFF. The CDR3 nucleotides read TGTGCCTGGAGAGGGGGGTGGGGGGAAAAACTGTTTTTT.

The CDR3 region has the DNA TGTGCCTGGAGTGGGACACCCCCCTATGGCTACACCTTC. This codes for CAWSGTPPYGYTF. The rearrangement uses TRBV30 and TRBJ1-2; possible D gene TRBD1, 5 bases. The V end was cut by 1 base, the J end by 4 bases, with 10 bases between. Per germline, CDR1 GTSNPN and CDR2 SVGIG (reference sequence). The CDR3 is made up of 13 amino acids.

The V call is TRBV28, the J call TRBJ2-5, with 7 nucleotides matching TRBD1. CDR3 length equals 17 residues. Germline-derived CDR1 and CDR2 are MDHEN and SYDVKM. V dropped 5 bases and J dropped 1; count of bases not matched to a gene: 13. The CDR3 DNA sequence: TGTGCCAGCAGTCCACGGAAGGGGGCGCGAGGCCAAGAGACCCAGTACTTC. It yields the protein CASSPRKGARGQETQYF.

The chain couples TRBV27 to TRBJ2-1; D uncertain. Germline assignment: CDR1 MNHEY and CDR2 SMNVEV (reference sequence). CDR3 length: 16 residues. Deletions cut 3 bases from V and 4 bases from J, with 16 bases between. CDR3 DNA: TGTGCCAGCAGTTTCAAGGACCACTACAATTACAATGAGCAGTTCTTC. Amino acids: CASSFKDHYNYNEQFF.

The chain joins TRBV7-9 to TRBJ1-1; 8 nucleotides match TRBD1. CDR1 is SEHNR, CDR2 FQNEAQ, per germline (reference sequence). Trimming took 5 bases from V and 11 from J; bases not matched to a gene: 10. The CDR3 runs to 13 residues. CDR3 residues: CASSLMDREHAFF. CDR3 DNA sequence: TGTGCCAGCAGCCTAATGGACAGGGAGCATGCTTTCTTT.

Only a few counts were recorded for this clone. The CDR3 reads CAISEIKDRGQVYGYTF. In DNA form, the CDR3 reads TGTGCCATCAGTGAAATAAAGGACAGGGGGCAGGTCTATGGCTACACCTTC. The chain carries TRBV10-3 and TRBJ1-2; TRBD1 agrees at 11 bases. The V and J ends lost 3 bases and 4 bases, in that order; junction bases with no gene match: 10. The CDR3 is made up of 17 amino acids. Per germline, CDR1 ENHRY and CDR2 SYGVKD.

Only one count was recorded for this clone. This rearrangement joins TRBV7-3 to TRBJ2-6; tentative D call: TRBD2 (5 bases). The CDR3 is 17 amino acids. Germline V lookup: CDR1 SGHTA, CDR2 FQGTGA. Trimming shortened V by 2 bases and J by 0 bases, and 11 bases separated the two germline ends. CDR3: CASSLEGSNSGANVLTF. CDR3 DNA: TGTGCCAGCAGCTTAGAGGGATCCAACTCTGGGGCCAACGTCCTGACTTTC.

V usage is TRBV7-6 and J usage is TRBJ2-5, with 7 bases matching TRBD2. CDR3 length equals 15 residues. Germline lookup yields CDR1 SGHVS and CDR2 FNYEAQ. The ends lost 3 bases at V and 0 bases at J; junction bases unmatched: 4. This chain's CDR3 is CASSFLAGDQETQYF. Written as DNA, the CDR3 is TGTGCCAGCAGCTTTCTTGCGGGGGACCAAGAGACCCAGTACTTC.

The CDR3 loop is CASSLLGSGGSYEQYV. DNA of the CDR3: TGTGCCAGCAGCTTATTAGGTAGCGGGGGATCCTACGAGCAGTACGTC. V is TRBV7-8 and J is TRBJ2-7; 9 nucleotides agree with TRBD2. This CDR3 has 16 amino acids. V shed 2 bases, J shed 1 base, and the junction held 6 bases outside the gene matches. The germline V gene has CDR1 SGHVS and CDR2 FQNEAQ.

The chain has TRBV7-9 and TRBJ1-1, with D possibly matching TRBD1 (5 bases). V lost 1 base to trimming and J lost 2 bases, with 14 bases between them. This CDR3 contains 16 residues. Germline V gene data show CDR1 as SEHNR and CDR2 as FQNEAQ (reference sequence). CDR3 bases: TGTGCCAGCAGCTTAGATTGGTTGCAGGGAAACACTGAAGCTTTCTTT. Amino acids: CASSLDWLQGNTEAFF.

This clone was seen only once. CDR3 sequence (DNA): TGTGCCAGCAGCCCCAGGGGCAGCCTAACGGCCCAGCATTTT. It codes for CASSPRGSLTAQHF. The chain couples TRBV6-5 to TRBJ1-5; a possible D gene is TRBD1 (6 bases). Germline CDR1 and CDR2: MNHEY and SVGAGI. This CDR3 is 14 amino acids long. V lost 6 bases and J lost 11, with 20 bases in between.

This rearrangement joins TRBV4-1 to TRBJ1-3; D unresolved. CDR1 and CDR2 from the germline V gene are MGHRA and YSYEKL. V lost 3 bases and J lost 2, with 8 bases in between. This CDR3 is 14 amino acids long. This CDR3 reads CASSHPRTGNTIYF. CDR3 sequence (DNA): TGCGCCAGCAGCCACCCCAGGACTGGAAACACCATATATTTT.

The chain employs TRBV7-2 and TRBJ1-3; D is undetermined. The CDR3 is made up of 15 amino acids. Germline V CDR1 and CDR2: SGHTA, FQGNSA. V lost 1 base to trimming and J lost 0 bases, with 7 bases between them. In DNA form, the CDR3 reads TGTGCCAGCAGCTTAGTCAGCTTCTCTGGAAACACCATATATTTT. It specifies CASSLVSFSGNTIYF.

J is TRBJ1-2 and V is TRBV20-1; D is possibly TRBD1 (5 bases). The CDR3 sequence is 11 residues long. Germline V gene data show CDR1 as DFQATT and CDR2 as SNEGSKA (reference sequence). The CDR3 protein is CSGRDKEGYTF. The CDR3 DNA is TGCTCGGGGCGCGACAAGGAGGGCTACACCTTC.

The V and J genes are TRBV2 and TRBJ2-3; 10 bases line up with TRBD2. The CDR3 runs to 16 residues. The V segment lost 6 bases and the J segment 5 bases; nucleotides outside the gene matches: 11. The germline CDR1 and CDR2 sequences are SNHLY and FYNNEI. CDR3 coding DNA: TGTGCCAGCAGGGACCATAGCGGGGGGCAGGGAGATACGCAGTATTTT. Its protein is CASRDHSGGQGDTQYF.

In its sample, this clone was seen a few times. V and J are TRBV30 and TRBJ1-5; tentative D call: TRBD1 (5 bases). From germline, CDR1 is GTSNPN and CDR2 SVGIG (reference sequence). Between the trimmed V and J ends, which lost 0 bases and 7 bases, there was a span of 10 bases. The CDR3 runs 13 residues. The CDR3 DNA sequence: TGTGCCTGGAGTGTATCTGGGGGACAGCCCCAGCATTTT. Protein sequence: CAWSVSGGQPQHF.

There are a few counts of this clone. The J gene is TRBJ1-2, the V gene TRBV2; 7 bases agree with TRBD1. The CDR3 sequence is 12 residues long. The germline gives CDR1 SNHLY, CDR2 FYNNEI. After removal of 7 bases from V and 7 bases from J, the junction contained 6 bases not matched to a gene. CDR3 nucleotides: TGTGCCAGCACCCTCCAGGGGGTTGGCTACACCTTC. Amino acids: CASTLQGVGYTF. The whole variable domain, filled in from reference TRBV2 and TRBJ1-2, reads EPEVTQTPSHQVTQMGQEVILRCVPISNHLYFYWYRQILGQKVEFLVSFYNNEISEKSEIFDDQFSVERPDGSNFTLKIRSTKLEDSAMYFCASTLQGVGYTFGSGTRLTVV.

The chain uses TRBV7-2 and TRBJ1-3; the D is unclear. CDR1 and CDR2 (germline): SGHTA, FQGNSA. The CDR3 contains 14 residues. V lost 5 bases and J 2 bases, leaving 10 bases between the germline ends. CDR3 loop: CASSTPGPGNTIYF. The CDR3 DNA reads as TGTGCCAGCAGCACTCCAGGCCCTGGAAACACCATATATTTT.

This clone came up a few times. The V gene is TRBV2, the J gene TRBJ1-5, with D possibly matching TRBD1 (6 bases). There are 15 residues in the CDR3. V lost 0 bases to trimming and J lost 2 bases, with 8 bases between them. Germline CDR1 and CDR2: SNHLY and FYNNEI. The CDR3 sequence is CASSEARQGNQPQHF. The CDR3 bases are TGTGCCAGCAGTGAAGCAAGACAGGGCAATCAGCCCCAGCATTTT.

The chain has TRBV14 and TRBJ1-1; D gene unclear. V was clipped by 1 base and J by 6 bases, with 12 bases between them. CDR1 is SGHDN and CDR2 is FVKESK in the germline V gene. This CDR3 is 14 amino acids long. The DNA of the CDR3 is TGTGCCAGCAGCCAAGGAGGAGGAACCTCTGAAGCTTTCTTT. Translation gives CASSQGGGTSEAFF.

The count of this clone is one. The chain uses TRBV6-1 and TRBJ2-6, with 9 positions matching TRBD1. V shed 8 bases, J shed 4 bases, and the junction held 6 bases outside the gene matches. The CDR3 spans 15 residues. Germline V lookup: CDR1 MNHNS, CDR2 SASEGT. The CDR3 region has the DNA TGTGCCAGCGGAAGGGACAGGGCCGGGGCCAACGTCCTGACTTTC. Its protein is CASGRDRAGANVLTF.

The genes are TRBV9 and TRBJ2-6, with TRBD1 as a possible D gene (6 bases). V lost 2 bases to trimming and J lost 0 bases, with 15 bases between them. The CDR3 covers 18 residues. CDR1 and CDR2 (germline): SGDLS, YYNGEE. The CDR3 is CASSVPGHLSSGANVLTF. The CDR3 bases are TGTGCCAGCAGCGTTCCGGGACACCTAAGCTCTGGGGCCAACGTCCTGACTTTC. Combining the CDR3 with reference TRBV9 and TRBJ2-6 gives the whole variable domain DSGVTQTPKHLITATGQRVTLRCSPRSGDLSVYWYQQSLDQGLQFLIQYYNGEERAKGNILERFSAQQFPDLHSELNLSSLELGDSALYFCASSVPGHLSSGANVLTFGAGSRLTVL.

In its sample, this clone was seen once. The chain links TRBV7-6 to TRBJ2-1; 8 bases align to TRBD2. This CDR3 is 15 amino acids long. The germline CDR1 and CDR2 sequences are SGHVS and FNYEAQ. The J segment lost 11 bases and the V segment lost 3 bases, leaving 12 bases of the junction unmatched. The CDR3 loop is CASSLLAGGASKQFF. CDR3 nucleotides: TGTGCCAGCAGCTTGTTGGCCGGGGGGGCCTCGAAGCAGTTCTTC.

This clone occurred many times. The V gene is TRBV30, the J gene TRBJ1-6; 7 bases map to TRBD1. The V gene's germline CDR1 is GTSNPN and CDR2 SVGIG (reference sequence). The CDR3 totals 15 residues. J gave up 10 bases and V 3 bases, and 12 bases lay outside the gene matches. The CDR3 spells CAWSRQGRSWSPLHF. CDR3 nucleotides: TGTGCCTGGAGCCGACAGGGAAGATCTTGGTCACCCCTCCACTTT. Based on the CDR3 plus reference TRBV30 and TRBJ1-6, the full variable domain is SQTIHQWPATLVQPVGSPLSLECTVEGTSNPNLYWYRQAAGRGLQLLFYSVGIGQISSEVPQNLSASRPQDRQFILSSKKLLLSDSGFYLCAWSRQGRSWSPLHFGNGTRLTVT.

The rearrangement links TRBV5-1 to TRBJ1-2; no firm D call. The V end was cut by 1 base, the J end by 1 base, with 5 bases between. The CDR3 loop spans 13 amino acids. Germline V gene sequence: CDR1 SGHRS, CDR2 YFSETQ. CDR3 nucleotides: TGCGCCAGCAGCTTGTACAGTAACTATGGCTACACCTTC. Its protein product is CASSLYSNYGYTF.

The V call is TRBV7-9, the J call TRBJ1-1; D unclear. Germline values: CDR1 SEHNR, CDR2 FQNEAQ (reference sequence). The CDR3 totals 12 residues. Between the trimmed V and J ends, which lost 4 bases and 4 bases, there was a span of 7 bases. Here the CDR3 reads CASSWAGTEAFF. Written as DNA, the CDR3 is TGTGCCAGCAGCTGGGCGGGCACTGAAGCTTTCTTT.

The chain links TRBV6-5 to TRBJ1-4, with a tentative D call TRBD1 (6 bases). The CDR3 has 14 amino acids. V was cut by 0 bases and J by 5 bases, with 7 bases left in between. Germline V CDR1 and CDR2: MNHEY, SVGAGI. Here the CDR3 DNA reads TGTGCCAGCAGTTACTCGGACAGAAATGAAAAACTGTTTTTT. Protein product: CASSYSDRNEKLFF.

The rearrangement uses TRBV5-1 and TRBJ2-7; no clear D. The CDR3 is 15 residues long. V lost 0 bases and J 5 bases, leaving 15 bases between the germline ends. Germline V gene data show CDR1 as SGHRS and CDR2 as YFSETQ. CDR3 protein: CASSLAEWAWNEQYF. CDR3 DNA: TGCGCCAGCAGCTTGGCCGAATGGGCGTGGAACGAGCAGTACTTC.

The CDR3 loop is CASSQEQKDTQYF. The CDR3 DNA sequence: TGCGCCAGCAGCCAAGAGCAAAAAGATACGCAGTATTTT. V and J are TRBV4-1 and TRBJ2-3; no clear D. Germline V gene lookup returns CDR1 MGHRA and CDR2 YSYEKL. Trimming pared 0 bases from V and 5 bases from J, leaving 6 bases between. The CDR3 totals 13 residues.